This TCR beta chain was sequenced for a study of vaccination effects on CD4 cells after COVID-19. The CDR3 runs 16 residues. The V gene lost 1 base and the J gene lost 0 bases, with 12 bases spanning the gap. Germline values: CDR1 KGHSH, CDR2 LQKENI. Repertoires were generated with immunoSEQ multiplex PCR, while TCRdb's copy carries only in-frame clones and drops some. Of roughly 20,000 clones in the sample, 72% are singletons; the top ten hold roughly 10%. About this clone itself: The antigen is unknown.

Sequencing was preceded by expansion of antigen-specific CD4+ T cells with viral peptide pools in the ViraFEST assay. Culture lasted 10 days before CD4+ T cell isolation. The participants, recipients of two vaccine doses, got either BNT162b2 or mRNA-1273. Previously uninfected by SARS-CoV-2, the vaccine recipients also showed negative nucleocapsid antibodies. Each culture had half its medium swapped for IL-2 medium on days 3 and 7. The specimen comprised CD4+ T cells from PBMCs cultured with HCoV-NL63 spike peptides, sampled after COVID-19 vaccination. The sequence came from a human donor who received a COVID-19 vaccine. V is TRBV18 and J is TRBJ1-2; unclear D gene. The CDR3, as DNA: TGTGCCAGCTCACCACAGTTTAATGAAGCTAACTATGGCTACACCTTC. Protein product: CASSPQFNEANYGYTF.